This TCR beta chain was recorded in a study of cytomegalovirus exposure and HLA in healthy donors. Comment on this clone: No antigen is known for it.

This CDR3 comprises 15 residues. Trimming took 3 bases from V and 0 from J; bases not matched to a gene: 6. The germline CDR1 and CDR2 sequences are GTSNPN and SVGIG (reference sequence). Profiled with immunoSEQ multiplex PCR; TCRdb holds only in-frame clones, not every one. The data show about 240,000 clones, about 90% seen once. General study points: According to the study, 160 or so TCR beta chains were cytomegalovirus-associated. First-cohort TCR clusters tended to co-occur in the roughly 130 validation repertoires, a later analysis found.

Input material: PBMCs. The rearrangement links TRBV30 to TRBJ2-7; 9 nucleotides line up with TRBD1. This TCR derives from a woman aged 25 to 39 in good health and CMV-seropositive. CDR3 sequence reads: CAWSGTGIPSYEQYF. The CDR3 nucleotides are TGTGCCTGGAGCGGGACAGGGATCCCCTCCTACGAGCAGTACTTC.